Listed below are T cell receptor beta chains from one sample, sequenced in a study of blood T cell repertoires in COVID-19. Libraries were prepared by immunoSEQ multiplex PCR; TCRdb keeps only in-frame clonotypes and omits some of them. The repertoire includes 65,000 to 95,000 clones, roughly 87% of them detected once, and around 7.9% sits in the top ten. The source material was peripheral blood. These receptors originate from a man aged 25-45 years with acute or convalescent COVID-19. Each CDR3 is given with its conserved first and last residue. The D gene is left open where the match is weak. Size tells how often a clone was seen (once, few, many) or the class of an expanded clone, and some rows leave it out.

v_call,d_call,j_call,clone_size,cdr3_aa,cdr3_nt
TRBV28,.,TRBJ2-5,.,CASSPQGRETQYF,TGTGCCAGCAGCCCTCAGGGAAGGGAGACCCAGTACTTC
TRBV15,.,TRBJ2-7,.,CATSSLPTGTSSEQYF,TGTGCCACCAGCAGTTTGCCGACCGGGACTTCGAGCGAGCAGTACTTC
TRBV29-1,TRBD1,TRBJ1-1,.,CSVHPTGTGEAFF,TGCAGCGTTCATCCGACCGGGACAGGAGAAGCTTTCTTT
TRBV6-4,TRBD2,TRBJ2-3,.,CASSGLTSGFWVITDTQYF,TGTGCCAGCAGTGGATTGACTAGCGGGTTCTGGGTAATCACAGATACGCAGTATTTT
TRBV13,.,TRBJ2-4,.,CASARRLAKNIQYF,TGTGCCAGCGCGAGGAGGTTAGCCAAAAACATTCAGTACTTC
TRBV23-1,.,TRBJ1-1,.,CASSHTPPGMNTEAFF,TGCGCCAGCAGTCATACCCCGCCGGGGATGAACACTGAAGCTTTCTTT
TRBV9,TRBD1,TRBJ2-5,.,CASSGGDSQETQYF,TGTGCCAGCAGCGGAGGGGACAGCCAAGAGACCCAGTACTTC
TRBV21-1,.,TRBJ2-7,.,CASSKTQGRYEQYF,TGTGCCAGCAGCAAAACCCAGGGGCGCTACGAGCAGTACTTC
TRBV29-1,TRBD1,TRBJ2-1,few,CSVSLPGQQNNEQFF,TGCAGCGTGAGCCTTCCGGGACAGCAGAACAATGAGCAGTTCTTC
TRBV15,.,TRBJ1-2,few,CATSRPTGFDRGYTF,TGTGCCACCAGCAGACCCACAGGGTTCGATCGGGGCTACACCTTC
TRBV28,TRBD1,TRBJ1-6,once,CATDWTGGNSPLHF,TGTGCCACCGACTGGACAGGCGGAAATTCACCCCTCCACTTT
TRBV9,TRBD2,TRBJ2-7,.,CASSPSGTSGDEQYF,TGTGCCAGCAGCCCGTCCGGGACTAGCGGGGACGAGCAGTACTTC
TRBV7-9,.,TRBJ2-7,.,CASSLSGYEQYF,TGTGCCAGCAGCTTGAGCGGCTACGAGCAGTACTTC
TRBV2,.,TRBJ1-5,few,CASSSLIEPPQHF,TGTGCCAGCAGCTCCCTAATAGAGCCGCCCCAGCATTTT
TRBV28,TRBD1,TRBJ1-3,.,CAGDRGHSGNTIYF,TGTGCGGGAGACAGGGGGCACTCTGGAAACACCATATATTTT
TRBV11-2,TRBD2,TRBJ2-5,few,CASSLSGRGWETQYF,TGTGCCAGCAGCCTTAGCGGGAGAGGATGGGAGACCCAGTACTTC
TRBV28,.,TRBJ1-6,.,CASSQASPLHF,TGTGCCAGCAGCCAAGCTTCACCCCTCCACTTT
TRBV4-3,TRBD2,TRBJ2-1,.,CASSQDGTSGRRDNEQFF,TGCGCCAGCAGCCAAGATGGGACTAGCGGGAGGAGGGACAATGAGCAGTTCTTC
TRBV14,TRBD2,TRBJ2-1,.,CASSQKSGSPYNEQFF,TGTGCCAGCAGTCAAAAAAGCGGGAGTCCCTACAATGAGCAGTTCTTC
TRBV5-1,TRBD1,TRBJ2-5,.,CASSLFSQTGAIQETQYF,TGCGCCAGCAGCTTGTTCAGTCAGACAGGGGCCATTCAAGAGACCCAGTACTTC